These T cell receptor beta chains were read from a single sample in a study of control samples from healthy donors and cancer patients. TCRdb's copy holds only in-frame clones and misses some; the assay was immunoSEQ multiplex PCR. Altogether about 170,000 clones are present, about 91% being singletons, with the ten largest covering 2% to 2.5%. Sequencing was performed on blood. These receptors originate from a woman aged 35 to 49 in good health. Both conserved end residues are part of each CDR3. The order of the fields is CDR3 protein, CDR3 DNA, clone size, D gene, J gene, V gene, CDR3 length. D genes are given only for firm matches. Size is stated for part of the rows, as once, few or many counts, or as a class when the clone is expanded.

CASSFHTGGALTEAFF TGTGCCAGCAGCTTTCACACAGGGGGCGCGTTAACTGAAGCTTTCTTT - TRBD1 TRBJ1-1 TRBV7-2 16
CAIQRGGTDTQYF TGCGCCATCCAGCGGGGGGGCACAGATACGCAGTATTTT - TRBD2 TRBJ2-3 TRBV10-2 13
CASSSAGTSGGVGTGELFF TGCGCCAGCAGCTCGGCTGGGACTAGCGGGGGCGTGGGGACCGGGGAGCTGTTTTTT - TRBD2 TRBJ2-2 TRBV5-1 19
CASSARGLNTEAFF TGTGCCAGCAGCGCGAGGGGACTGAACACTGAAGCTTTCTTT - - TRBJ1-1 TRBV3-1/TRBV3-2 14
CASSRGRRAEAFF TGTGCCAGCAGCCGGGGACGTCGGGCTGAAGCTTTCTTT - - TRBJ1-1 TRBV14 13
CASEDSSGANVLTF TGCGCCAGCGAGGACAGCTCTGGGGCCAACGTCCTGACTTTC - - TRBJ2-6 TRBV5-1 14
CATSDPGQGAYGYTF TGTGCCACCAGTGACCCGGGACAGGGGGCGTATGGCTACACCTTC - TRBD1 TRBJ1-2 TRBV24-1 15
CASSFSPGGGDIQYF TGTGCCAGCAGCTTTTCTCCAGGGGGCGGTGACATTCAGTACTTC - TRBD1 TRBJ2-4 TRBV5-6 15
CASSPGQYNEQFF TGTGCCAGCAGCCCGGGACAGTACAATGAGCAGTTCTTC - TRBD1 TRBJ2-1 TRBV14 13
CASTGGGTEAFF TGTGCCAGCACAGGGGGCGGCACTGAAGCTTTCTTT - TRBD1 TRBJ1-1 TRBV6-5 12
CATSDSGTLYNEQFF TGTGCCACCAGTGATTCCGGGACTCTCTACAATGAGCAGTTCTTC - - TRBJ2-1 TRBV24-1 15
CASSDVGLNEKLFF TGCGCCAGCAGTGACGTCGGCCTTAATGAAAAACTGTTTTTT few - TRBJ1-4 TRBV10-2 14
CASSSHQGLNTEAFF TGTGCCAGCAGCTCCCATCAGGGGTTGAACACTGAAGCTTTCTTT - - TRBJ1-1 TRBV7-9 15
CASSRGQSTEAFF TGCGCCAGCAGCCGCGGACAGTCAACTGAAGCTTTCTTT few - TRBJ1-1 TRBV4-1 13
CASTRDRGIGYTF TGTGCCAGCACCCGGGACAGGGGAATCGGCTACACCTTC once TRBD1 TRBJ1-2 TRBV6-5 13
CASSLQRLEQYF TGTGCCAGCAGCCTACAGCGTCTCGAGCAGTACTTC - - TRBJ2-7 TRBV11-2 12
CASSQEGASYNEQFF TGTGCCAGCAGCCAAGAGGGGGCCTCCTACAATGAGCAGTTCTTC - - TRBJ2-1 TRBV4-2 15
CASSERQVVGETQYF TGTGCCAGCAGCGAACGACAGGTTGTGGGGGAAACCCAGTACTTC few - TRBJ2-5 TRBV11-2 15
CASSQDQGGSSYNEQFF TGTGCCAGCAGCCAAGATCAGGGGGGGAGCTCCTACAATGAGCAGTTCTTC - - TRBJ2-1 TRBV4-2 17
CASSPGIQRGHTEAFF TGTGCCAGCTCACCAGGGATTCAGAGGGGGCACACTGAAGCTTTCTTT - TRBD1 TRBJ1-1 TRBV18 16
CASGGGLGQPQHF TGTGCCAGCGGGGGGGGGCTGGGACAGCCCCAGCATTTT - - TRBJ1-5 TRBV7-9 13
CASSPGPQHF TGTGCCAGCAGCCCAGGGCCCCAGCATTTT - - TRBJ1-5 TRBV5-8 10
CASNRRLQTPNTEAFF TGTGCCAGTAACCGACGCCTACAGACCCCGAACACTGAAGCTTTCTTT - - TRBJ1-1 TRBV19 16
CASSQALGGAETQYF TGCGCCAGCAGCCAAGCGCTCGGGGGCGCAGAGACCCAGTACTTC - - TRBJ2-5 TRBV4-1 15
CASGKATYGYTF TGTGCCAGTGGCAAGGCGACGTATGGCTACACCTTC - - TRBJ1-2 TRBV19 12
CASSGPGNGVYEQYF TGTGCCAGCTCTGGGCCCGGGAACGGGGTTTACGAGCAGTACTTC once - TRBJ2-7 TRBV6-4 15
CASSQSLLSGNTIYF TGCGCCAGCAGTCAGTCTTTACTCTCTGGAAACACCATATATTTT - - TRBJ1-3 TRBV23-1 15
CASSSVSGTAWNTIYF TGTGCCAGCAGTTCCGTCTCCGGGACAGCCTGGAACACCATATATTTT - TRBD1 TRBJ1-3 TRBV6-5 16
CASSPWAKNTEAFF TGTGCCAGCAGCCCCTGGGCCAAGAACACTGAAGCTTTCTTT - - TRBJ1-1 TRBV11-2 14
CASSFNLNTEAFF TGTGCCAGCAGCTTCAACCTAAACACTGAAGCTTTCTTT - - TRBJ1-1 TRBV7-2 13
CASSPGQTGVTEAFF TGTGCCAGCTCACCGGGACAGACCGGGGTCACTGAAGCTTTCTTT - TRBD1 TRBJ1-1 TRBV18 15
CATRTGYGYTF TGTGCCACCCGAACGGGCTATGGCTACACCTTC - - TRBJ1-2 TRBV19 11
CASSYSWTPGQPQHF TGTGCCAGCAGTTACTCGTGGACGCCAGGACAGCCCCAGCATTTT - - TRBJ1-5 TRBV6-5 15
CASSQGNRGAGELFF TGCGCCAGCTCGCAGGGGAACAGGGGGGCGGGGGAGCTGTTTTTT - TRBD1 TRBJ2-2 TRBV5-1 15
CASSQEGAGSPDTQYF TGTGCCAGCAGCCAAGAAGGGGCAGGGTCCCCAGATACGCAGTATTTT - - TRBJ2-3 TRBV4-2 16
CASSWSEGTEQYF TGTGCCAGCAGCTGGTCGGAGGGAACGGAGCAGTACTTC - - TRBJ2-7 TRBV11-3 13
CSVLGPLETFF TGCAGTGTCCTGGGACCGCTTGAGACTTTCTTT - - TRBJ1-1 TRBV20-1 11
CASSVRGSLTEAFF TGTGCCAGCAGCGTGAGGGGGTCCTTGACTGAAGCTTTCTTT - - TRBJ1-1 TRBV6-5 14
CASSRTTPGQPYF TGTGCCAGCAGTCGAACCACTCCGGGACAGCCGTACTTC - TRBD1 TRBJ2-7 TRBV6-5 13
CASSLNRGNTEAFF TGTGCCAGCAGTTTGAACAGGGGGAACACTGAAGCTTTCTTT - TRBD1 TRBJ1-1 TRBV27 14
CASTVSPTDTQYF TGTGCCAGCACGGTGAGCCCCACAGATACGCAGTATTTT once - TRBJ2-3 TRBV28 13
CSASTYNEQFF TGCAGTGCTAGCACCTACAATGAGCAGTTCTTC - - TRBJ2-1 TRBV20-1 11
CASSLGQNEQFF TGTGCCAGCAGTTTAGGGCAGAATGAGCAGTTCTTC - - TRBJ2-1 TRBV12-3/TRBV12-4 12
CASSLDRGFYNEQFF TGTGCCAGCAGCTTAGATCGAGGGTTTTACAATGAGCAGTTCTTC once - TRBJ2-1 TRBV7-2 15
CASSSQGDTQYF TGCGCCAGCAGCTCGCAAGGTGATACGCAGTATTTT few - TRBJ2-3 TRBV5-1 12
CASSPDRVTEAFF TGTGCCAGCAGCCCCGACAGGGTCACTGAAGCTTTCTTT - TRBD1 TRBJ1-1 TRBV11-2 13
CASSYVGGSSGNTIYF TGTGCCAGCAGTTATGTGGGGGGTAGCTCTGGAAACACCATATATTTT - - TRBJ1-3 TRBV6-5 16
CASSPETGGINEQYF TGCGCCAGCAGCCCTGAAACAGGGGGCATTAACGAGCAGTACTTC - TRBD1 TRBJ2-7 TRBV5-1 15
CATYRHNEQFF TGTGCCACCTATAGACACAATGAGCAGTTCTTC once - TRBJ2-1 TRBV6-5 11
CASSFSGRGNTGELFF TGTGCCAGCAGCTTCTCGGGTCGCGGAAACACCGGGGAGCTGTTTTTT - - TRBJ2-2 TRBV11-3 16
CASSLDLRGSTEAFF TGTGCCAGCAGCTTAGATTTACGGGGCAGCACTGAAGCTTTCTTT - - TRBJ1-1 TRBV11-3 15
CASSPAGAGGGIQYF TGTGCCAGCAGTCCCGCCGGGGCGGGGGGGGGCATTCAGTACTTC - TRBD2 TRBJ2-4 TRBV6-5 15
CASSEGWGTGFGYTF TGTGCCAGCAGTGAAGGTTGGGGGACAGGTTTCGGCTACACCTTC - TRBD1 TRBJ1-2 TRBV6-1 15
CSASGGAEEAFF TGCAGTGCTAGTGGTGGGGCAGAAGAAGCTTTCTTT - - TRBJ1-1 TRBV20-1 12
CASSYSRGSNQPQHF TGTGCCAGCAGTTACTCGAGGGGCTCAAATCAGCCCCAGCATTTT - - TRBJ1-5 TRBV6-5 15